Presented here are 4 T cell receptor beta chains from one specimen sequenced in a study of cytomegalovirus exposure and HLA in healthy donors. The PCR made use of 60 Vbeta and 13 Jbeta primers. TCRdb's copy holds only in-frame clones and misses some; the assay was immunoSEQ multiplex PCR. The sample includes around 190,000 clones, approximately 80% of them seen just once. The material sequenced was PBMCs. The receptor source for this set is a woman between 50 and 59 years old in good health and CMV-seronegative.

The V and J genes are TRBV6-1 and TRBJ2-5; perhaps TRBD2 as D (6 bases). V lost 2 bases to trimming and J lost 2 bases, with 9 bases between them. Germline V CDR1 and CDR2: MNHNS, SASEGT. This CDR3 comprises 14 residues. The chain's CDR3 is CASSELGTQETQYF. DNA of the CDR3: TGTGCCAGCAGTGAACTAGGGACTCAAGAGACCCAGTACTTC.

This clone appeared a single time. This chain joins TRBV7-9 and TRBJ1-1; no clear D gene. Between the trimmed V and J ends, which lost 2 bases and 5 bases, there was a span of 6 bases. CDR1 is SEHNR and CDR2 is FQNEAQ in the germline V gene (reference sequence). The CDR3 extends over 12 amino acids. The DNA for the CDR3 is TGTGCCAGCAGCTTATCTCAGACTGAAGCTTTCTTT. This encodes CASSLSQTEAFF.

This chain links TRBV18 with TRBJ1-1; tentatively, D is TRBD1 (5 bases). With 3 bases removed from V and 0 bases from J, the gap between germline ends came to 8 bases. The germline CDR1 and CDR2 sequences are KGHSH and LQKENI. The length of the CDR3 is 14 residues. CDR3 nucleotides: TGTGCCAGCTCACCGGAGACAGTGAACACTGAAGCTTTCTTT. As protein: CASSPETVNTEAFF.

This clone has a handful of counts. The chain recombines TRBV28 with TRBJ1-5; 8 nucleotides agree with TRBD1. The germline V gene encodes CDR1 MDHEN and CDR2 SYDVKM. J gave up 2 bases and V 0 bases, and 0 bases lay outside the gene matches. The CDR3 is 15 amino acids. The CDR3 here is CASSLWGQGNQPQHF. Here the CDR3 DNA reads TGTGCCAGCAGTTTATGGGGACAGGGCAATCAGCCCCAGCATTTT.